This T cell receptor beta chain is from a study of OX40 agonist ivuxolimab in advanced cancers. Study at large: Partial responses were seen in three patients, one with hepatocellular carcinoma and two with cutaneous melanoma. Overall study findings and caveats: With doses of 0.1-3.0 mg/kg, partial responders showed among the lowest clonal expansion.

V lost 5 bases to trimming and J lost 4 bases, with 15 bases between them. This CDR3 contains 15 residues. Germline loops: CDR1 SGHNT, CDR2 YENEEA. The repertoire was sequenced with immunoSEQ multiplex PCR; TCRdb's copy has only in-frame clones and lacks some. The profile shows 80,000 to 100,000 clones, 90% of them singletons. Comment on this clone: Its antigen is as yet unknown.

Sequenced material: CD4+ or CD8+ T cells sorted from blood, taken in a trial of the OX40 agonist ivuxolimab. This TCR was recovered from an adult with an advanced solid tumor such as melanoma, head and neck, liver or kidney cancer. The genes are TRBV11-3 and TRBJ1-3; possibly TRBD1 for D (6 bases). The CDR3 region is CASSATGIPGNTIYF. The CDR3, as DNA: TGTGCCAGCAGCGCAACAGGGATTCCGGGAAACACCATATATTTT.